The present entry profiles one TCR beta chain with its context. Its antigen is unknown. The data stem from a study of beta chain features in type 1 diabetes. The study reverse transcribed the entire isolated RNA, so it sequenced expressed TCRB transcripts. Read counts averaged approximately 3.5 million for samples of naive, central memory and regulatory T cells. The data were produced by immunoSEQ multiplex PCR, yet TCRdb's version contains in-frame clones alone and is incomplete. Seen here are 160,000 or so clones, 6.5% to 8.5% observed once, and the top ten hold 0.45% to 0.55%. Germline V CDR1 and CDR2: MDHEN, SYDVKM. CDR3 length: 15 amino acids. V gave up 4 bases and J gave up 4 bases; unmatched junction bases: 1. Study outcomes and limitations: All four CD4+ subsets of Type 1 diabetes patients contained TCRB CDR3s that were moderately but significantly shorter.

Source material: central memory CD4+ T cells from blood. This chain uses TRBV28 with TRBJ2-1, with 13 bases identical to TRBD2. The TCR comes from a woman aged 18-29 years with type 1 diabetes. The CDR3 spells CASSSGLAGYNEQFF. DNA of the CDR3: TGTGCCAGCAGTTCGGGACTAGCGGGGTACAATGAGCAGTTCTTC.